The entry below describes one TCR beta chain. Antigen specificity is unknown. The CDR3 has 12 amino acids. Germline V gives CDR1 SNHLY, CDR2 FYNNEI. Trimming took off 7 bases at V and 4 bases at J, with 11 bases between the two ends. The entry originates in a study of cytomegalovirus exposure and HLA in healthy donors. The study, taken as a whole, reports: Another analysis was done later, and it associated roughly 15,000 TCR beta sequences with HLA alleles at 0.05 false discovery rate. Most TCR sequences were rare, but some public TCRs occurred in many donors.

A multiplex PCR was run with 60 Vbeta primers and 13 Jbeta primers. Clones were read by immunoSEQ multiplex PCR, and TCRdb kept only the in-frame ones, dropping some. The profile shows 110,000 to 150,000 clones, roughly 80% of them singletons. The TCR originated in a middle-aged man in good health and CMV-seronegative. The sample comprised PBMCs. The chain has TRBV2 and TRBJ2-7; the D gene is possibly TRBD2 (6 bases). CDR3 nucleotides: TGTGCCAGCATGACTAGTGGGTACGAGCAGTACTTC. Translating it yields CASMTSGYEQYF. Full variable domain (outside the CDR3, taken from reference TRBV2 and TRBJ2-7): EPEVTQTPSHQVTQMGQEVILRCVPISNHLYFYWYRQILGQKVEFLVSFYNNEISEKSEIFDDQFSVERPDGSNFTLKIRSTKLEDSAMYFCASMTSGYEQYFGPGTRLTVT.